These T cell receptor beta chains were read from a single sample in a study of blood T cell repertoires in COVID-19. TCRdb's table, derived via immunoSEQ multiplex PCR, lists solely in-frame clones and lacks some. The table includes over 110,000 clones, over 80% detected once. The sample consisted of PBMCs or T cells enriched from blood (not recorded which). The receptor set was obtained from a man in his fifties or sixties who had recovered from COVID-19. CDR3s include the opening cysteine and the closing phenylalanine or tryptophan. D genes are given only for firm matches. Expanded clones get a size class; other rows say once, few or many, or leave the size out.

j_call	v_call	clone_size	d_call	cdr3_aa	cdr3_nt
TRBJ2-5	TRBV18	-	-	CASSPFGFQETQYF	TGTGCCAGCTCACCGTTCGGGTTTCAAGAGACCCAGTACTTC
TRBJ1-2	TRBV5-4	many	-	CASTSTVGYGYTF	TGTGCCAGCACCTCGACAGTTGGGTATGGCTACACCTTC
TRBJ1-3	TRBV9	-	-	CASSSSGVGRNTIYF	TGTGCCAGCAGCAGTTCAGGGGTTGGGAGAAACACCATATATTTT
TRBJ1-1	TRBV6-5	-	TRBD1	CASHDRGNTEAFF	TGTGCCAGCCATGACAGGGGGAACACTGAAGCTTTCTTT
TRBJ2-4	TRBV2	-	-	CASHQTRDSLAKNIQYF	TGTGCCAGCCACCAGACGCGGGACAGCCTAGCCAAAAACATTCAGTACTTC
TRBJ2-4	TRBV3-1/TRBV3-2	-	TRBD2	CASSRAGNSGNIQYF	TGTGCCAGCAGCCGAGCGGGGAACTCGGGGAACATTCAGTACTTC
TRBJ1-6	TRBV18	once	-	CASSPFGGENSPLHF	TGTGCCAGCTCACCTTTTGGGGGCGAGAATTCACCCCTCCACTTT
TRBJ1-1	TRBV10-3	-	TRBD1	CAISTEGQGKLMNTEAFF	TGTGCCATCAGCACCGAGGGACAGGGGAAGCTCATGAACACTGAAGCTTTCTTT
TRBJ2-1	TRBV12-5	-	TRBD2	CASGLDLGLAGTYNEQFF	TGTGCTAGTGGTTTGGACCTGGGACTAGCGGGGACCTACAATGAGCAGTTCTTC
TRBJ1-5	TRBV5-4	-	TRBD1	CASSLQGFEQPQHF	TGTGCCAGCAGCTTACAGGGGTTTGAGCAGCCCCAGCATTTT
TRBJ2-7	TRBV27	once	TRBD1	CASGFWDRGVGEQYF	TGTGCCAGCGGATTTTGGGACAGGGGAGTGGGAGAGCAGTACTTC
TRBJ1-1	TRBV18	-	-	CASSSRQVLNTEAFF	TGTGCCAGCTCATCACGACAGGTACTGAACACTGAAGCTTTCTTT
TRBJ1-5	TRBV2	-	-	CASSYRVGQPQHF	TGTGCCAGCAGTTACAGGGTAGGGCAGCCCCAGCATTTT
TRBJ2-7	TRBV10-1	once	-	CASSPTGTVGSYEQYF	TGCGCCAGCAGCCCCACCGGGACTGTGGGGTCCTACGAGCAGTACTTC
TRBJ2-7	TRBV6-5	-	-	CASSNMYEQYF	TGTGCCAGCAGCAACATGTACGAGCAGTACTTC
TRBJ1-2	TRBV6-6	-	-	CASSPTLGAGDANYGYTF	TGTGCCAGCAGTCCCACCCTTGGGGCAGGGGACGCTAACTATGGCTACACCTTC
TRBJ1-2	TRBV24-1	-	-	CATSERDGYTF	TGTGCCACCAGTGAGAGGGATGGCTACACCTTC
TRBJ1-1	TRBV27	-	-	CASSPEAFF	TGTGCCAGCAGCCCAGAAGCTTTCTTT
TRBJ1-4	TRBV19	few	TRBD1	CASSVSAGQGKLFF	TGTGCCAGTAGTGTCTCTGCCGGACAGGGGAAACTGTTTTTT
TRBJ2-7	TRBV2	-	TRBD2	CASRFRLAGPGFDEQYF	TGTGCCAGCAGATTCAGACTAGCGGGCCCGGGCTTCGACGAGCAGTACTTC
TRBJ2-1	TRBV18	-	-	CASSYIAEQFF	TGTGCCAGCTCATATATAGCGGAGCAGTTCTTC
TRBJ1-3	TRBV18	-	-	CASSPKQGSGGNTIYF	TGTGCCAGCTCACCTAAACAGGGCTCAGGTGGAAACACCATATATTTT
TRBJ1-1	TRBV10-1	-	TRBD1	CASSESGGGRAFF	TGCGCCAGCAGTGAGTCCGGAGGGGGCCGAGCTTTCTTT
TRBJ1-1	TRBV28	few	-	CASSFARGWHTEAFF	TGTGCCAGCAGTTTTGCTCGGGGGTGGCACACTGAAGCTTTCTTT
TRBJ2-1	TRBV27	-	-	CASRKLGNNEQFF	TGTGCCAGCAGGAAACTAGGGAACAATGAGCAGTTCTTC
TRBJ1-2	TRBV2	-	-	CASSEGGNYGYTF	TGTGCCAGCAGTGAGGGGGGAAACTATGGCTACACCTTC